The source of this TCR beta chain is a study of cytomegalovirus exposure and HLA in healthy donors. As for the study in general: When just under 400 donors were genotyped, 81% of them were found to fall in the Caucasian-associated ancestry cluster. Study findings and constraints: Later, an analysis showed that TCR beta chains associated with HLA were more clonally expanded than others that were equally common. There were some public TCRs occurring in many donors, but most TCR sequences were rare.

This CDR3 contains 16 residues. The J segment lost 2 bases and the V segment lost 4 bases, leaving 7 bases of the junction unmatched. Germline assignment: CDR1 SGHKS and CDR2 YYEKEE (reference sequence). Only one count was recorded for this clone. The antigen is undetermined. Researchers ran the PCR with 60 Vbeta and 13 Jbeta primers. The repertoire was sequenced with immunoSEQ multiplex PCR; TCRdb's copy has only in-frame clones and lacks some. Of about 140,000 clones in the sample, about two thirds were seen once. The TCR sequence derives from a man aged 30-40 years in good health and CMV-seropositive. The chain is built from TRBV5-5 and TRBJ2-1; 9 positions agree with TRBD1. The sample consisted of PBMCs. The DNA of the CDR3 is TGTGCCAGCAGCGGAGGACAGGGGCTTGCCTACAATGAGCAGTTCTTC. Translation: CASSGGQGLAYNEQFF.